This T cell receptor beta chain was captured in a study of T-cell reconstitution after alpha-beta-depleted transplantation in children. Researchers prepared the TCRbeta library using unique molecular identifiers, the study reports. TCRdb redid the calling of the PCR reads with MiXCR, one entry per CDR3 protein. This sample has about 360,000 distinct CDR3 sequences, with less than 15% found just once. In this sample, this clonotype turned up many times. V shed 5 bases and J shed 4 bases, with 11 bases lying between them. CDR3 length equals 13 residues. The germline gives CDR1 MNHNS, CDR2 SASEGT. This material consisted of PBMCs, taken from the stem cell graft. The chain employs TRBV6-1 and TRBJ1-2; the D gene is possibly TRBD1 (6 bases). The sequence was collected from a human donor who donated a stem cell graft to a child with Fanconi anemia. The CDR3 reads CASSLGGGYGYTF. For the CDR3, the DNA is TGTGCCAGCAGTCTAGGGGGGGGCTATGGCTACACCTTC.